A selection of T cell receptor beta chains follows, all from one sample in a study of T cell changes during pregnancy in multiple sclerosis. Sequencing was performed with immunoSEQ multiplex PCR; in TCRdb, only in-frame clones are kept and a portion is missing. Of 40,000 or so clones in the sample, 90% to 95% were seen once. The specimen comprised CD8+ T cells from peripheral blood mononuclear cells, sampled in the third trimester of pregnancy. These receptors originate from a female donor with multiple sclerosis, enrolled in a pregnancy study. CDR3s include the opening cysteine and the closing phenylalanine or tryptophan. A D gene is named only where the DNA matches it firmly. Clone size is stated in some rows and not others, as once, few, many or a class when expanded.

D gene,J gene,clone size,V gene,CDR3 DNA,CDR3 protein
TRBD1,TRBJ2-1,.,TRBV9,TGTGCCAGCAGCGTTCTCGAGAGCCGAGATCCTCAGGGGGATGAGCAGTTCTTC,CASSVLESRDPQGDEQFF
.,TRBJ2-1,.,TRBV29-1,TGCAGCGTTGATGGGGGGTCCTACAATGAGCAGTTCTTC,CSVDGGSYNEQFF
.,TRBJ2-7,once,TRBV7-9,TGTGCCAGCAGCTTCGGGACTGGGCTCTACGAGCAGTACTTC,CASSFGTGLYEQYF